The rows below give T cell receptor beta chains drawn from one sample of a study of Ad26.COV2.S vaccination and SARS-CoV-2 variants. The method was immunoSEQ multiplex PCR; TCRdb's version includes in-frame clones alone and lacks a portion of them. Of approximately 280,000 clones detected, over 75% appear once; the ten largest clones hold roughly 3.5%. Here the sequenced sample was peripheral blood, taken in a trial of Ad26.COV2.S vaccine versus placebo. The receptors derive from a person aged 18-60 years who received the Ad26.COV2.S COVID-19 vaccine or a placebo. The conserved cysteine and the conserved F or W are not part of the CDR3 here.

v_call: TRBV7-2; cdr3_aa: ASSSSGSAKNIQY
v_call: TRBV28; cdr3_aa: ASSLNQPQH
v_call: TRBV11-2; cdr3_aa: ASSLDGSGRALYLYNEQF
v_call: TRBV29-1; cdr3_aa: SVQAGYRETQY
v_call: TRBV7-3; cdr3_aa: ASSLTAGTHNEQF
v_call: TRBV5-4; cdr3_aa: ASSLDSSYGYT
v_call: TRBV7-2; cdr3_aa: ASSTRGQGSYNEQF
v_call: TRBV30; cdr3_aa: AWNTGQGGGYT
v_call: TRBV7-3; cdr3_aa: ASSFMTDGELF
v_call: TRBV5-1; cdr3_aa: ASSLDPTGELF
v_call: TRBV28; cdr3_aa: ASSLRGGTNYGYT
v_call: TRBV5-6; cdr3_aa: ASSLSVRWDRNNSYGYT
v_call: TRBV6-2/TRBV6-3; cdr3_aa: ASSGGLADYNEQF
v_call: TRBV10-2; cdr3_aa: ASSDGAGGASGNTIY
v_call: TRBV10-3; cdr3_aa: AISESEGPWGNQQF
v_call: TRBV5-1; cdr3_aa: ASSLVPDTDTQY
v_call: TRBV2; cdr3_aa: ASMGTRSSYNSPLH
v_call: TRBV25-1; cdr3_aa: ASSRGRRQGTEDTQY
v_call: TRBV5-1; cdr3_aa: ASSLSTQETQY
v_call: TRBV27; cdr3_aa: ASSLYPGNTGELF
v_call: TRBV9; cdr3_aa: ASSDAFGRSYGYT
v_call: TRBV27; cdr3_aa: ASSQTPLAGGGTGELF
v_call: TRBV6-5; cdr3_aa: AHQGVNWNQPQH
v_call: TRBV21-1; cdr3_aa: ASSNGSGRVGNQETQY
v_call: TRBV27; cdr3_aa: ASRARRGLAGGPTYNEQF
v_call: TRBV12-3/TRBV12-4; cdr3_aa: ASSSGTGGYT
v_call: TRBV28; cdr3_aa: ASSSLAGAPYEQY
v_call: TRBV3-1/TRBV3-2; cdr3_aa: ASSHPDRGYYEQY
v_call: TRBV18; cdr3_aa: ASARRGGIYEQY
v_call: TRBV29-1; cdr3_aa: SVGDLYEQY